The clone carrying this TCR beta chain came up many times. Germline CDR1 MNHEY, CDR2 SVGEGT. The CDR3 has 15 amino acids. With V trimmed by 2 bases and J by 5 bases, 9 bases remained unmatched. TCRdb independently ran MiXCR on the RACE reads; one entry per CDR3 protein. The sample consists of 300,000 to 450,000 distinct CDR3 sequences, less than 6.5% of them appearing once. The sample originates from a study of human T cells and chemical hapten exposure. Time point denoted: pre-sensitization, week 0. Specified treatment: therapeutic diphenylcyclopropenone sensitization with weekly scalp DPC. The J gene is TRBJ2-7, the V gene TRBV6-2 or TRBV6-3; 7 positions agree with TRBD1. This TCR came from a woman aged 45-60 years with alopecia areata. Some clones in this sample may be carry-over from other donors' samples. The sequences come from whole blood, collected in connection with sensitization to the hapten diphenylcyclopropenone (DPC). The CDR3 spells CASSYAGTEFDEQYF. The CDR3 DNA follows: TGTGCCAGCAGTTACGCCGGGACAGAGTTCGACGAGCAGTACTTC.